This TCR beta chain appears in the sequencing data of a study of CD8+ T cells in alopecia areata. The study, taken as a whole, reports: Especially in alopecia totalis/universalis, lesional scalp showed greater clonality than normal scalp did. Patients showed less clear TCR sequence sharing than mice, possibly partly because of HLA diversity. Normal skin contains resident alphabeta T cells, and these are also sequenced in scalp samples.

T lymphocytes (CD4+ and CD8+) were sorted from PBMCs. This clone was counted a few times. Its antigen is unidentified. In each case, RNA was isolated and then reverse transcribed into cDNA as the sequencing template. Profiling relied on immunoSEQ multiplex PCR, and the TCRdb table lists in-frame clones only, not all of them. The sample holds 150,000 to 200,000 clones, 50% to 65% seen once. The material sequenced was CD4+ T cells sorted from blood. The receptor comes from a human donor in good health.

Here the CDR3 reads CASSQELQPRGSDTQYF. In DNA, the CDR3 is TGTGCCAGCAGCCAAGAACTACAGCCCCGGGGTTCGGATACGCAGTATTTT. The chain couples TRBV14 to TRBJ2-3; weak D call: TRBD2 (5 bases). The CDR3 runs 17 residues. Germline CDR1 SGHDN, CDR2 FVKESK. V was pared by 0 bases and J by 6 bases, with 19 bases between.